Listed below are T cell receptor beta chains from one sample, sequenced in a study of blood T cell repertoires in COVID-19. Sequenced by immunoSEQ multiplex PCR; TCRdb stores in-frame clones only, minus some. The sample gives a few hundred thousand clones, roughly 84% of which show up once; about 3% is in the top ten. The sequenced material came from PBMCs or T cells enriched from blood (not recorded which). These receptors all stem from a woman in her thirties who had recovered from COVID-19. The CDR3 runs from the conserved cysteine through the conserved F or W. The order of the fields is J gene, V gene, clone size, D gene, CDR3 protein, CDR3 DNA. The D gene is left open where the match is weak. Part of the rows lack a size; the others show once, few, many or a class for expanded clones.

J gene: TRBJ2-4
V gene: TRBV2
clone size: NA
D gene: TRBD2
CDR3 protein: CASAYPGRDKNIQYF
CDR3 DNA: TGTGCCAGCGCCTATCCTGGGAGGGACAAAAACATTCAGTACTTC

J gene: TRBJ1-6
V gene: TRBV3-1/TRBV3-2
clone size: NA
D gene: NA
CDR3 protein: CASSRGDSPLHF
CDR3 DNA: TGTGCCAGCAGCCGTGGAGATTCACCCCTCCACTTT

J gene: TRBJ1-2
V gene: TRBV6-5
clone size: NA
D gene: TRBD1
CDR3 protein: CASRSQGNYGYTF
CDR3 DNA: TGTGCCAGCAGATCACAGGGGAACTATGGCTACACCTTC

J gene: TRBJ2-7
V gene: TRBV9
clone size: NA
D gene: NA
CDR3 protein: CASSPPTGRPYEQYF
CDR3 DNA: TGTGCCAGCAGCCCGCCGACAGGGAGGCCCTACGAGCAGTACTTC

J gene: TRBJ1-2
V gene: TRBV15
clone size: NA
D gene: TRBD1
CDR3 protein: CATSRGRGQGGYTF
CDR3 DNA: TGTGCCACCAGCAGAGGTAGGGGACAGGGAGGCTACACCTTC

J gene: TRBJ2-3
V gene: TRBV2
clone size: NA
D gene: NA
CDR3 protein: CASRPTRGADTQYF
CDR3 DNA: TGTGCCAGCAGACCGACCAGGGGGGCAGATACGCAGTATTTT

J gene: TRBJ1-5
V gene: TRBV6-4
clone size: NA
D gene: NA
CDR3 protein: CASSDSTDSNQPQHF
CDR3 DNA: TGTGCCAGCAGTGACTCGACAGATAGCAATCAGCCCCAGCATTTT

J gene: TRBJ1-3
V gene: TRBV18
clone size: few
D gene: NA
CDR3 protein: CASSRAGGLGNTIYF
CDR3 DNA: TGTGCCAGCTCAAGAGCGGGGGGTCTCGGAAACACCATATATTTT

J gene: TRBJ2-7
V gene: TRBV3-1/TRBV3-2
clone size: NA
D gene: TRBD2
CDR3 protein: CASSLGTSGSREQYF
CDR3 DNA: TGTGCCAGCAGCCTTGGGACTAGCGGGAGTCGCGAGCAGTACTTC

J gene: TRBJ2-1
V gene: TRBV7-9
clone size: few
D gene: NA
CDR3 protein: CASSFSYNEQFF
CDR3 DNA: TGTGCCAGCAGCTTCAGCTACAATGAGCAGTTCTTC

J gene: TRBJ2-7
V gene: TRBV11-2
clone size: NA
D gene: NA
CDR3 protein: CASSLPRAHEQYF
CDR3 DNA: TGTGCCAGCAGCTTACCGCGGGCCCACGAGCAGTACTTC

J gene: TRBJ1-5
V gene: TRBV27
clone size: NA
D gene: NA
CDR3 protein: CASSLLGRGDQPQHF
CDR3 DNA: TGTGCCAGCAGCCTCTTGGGTAGGGGTGACCAGCCCCAGCATTTT

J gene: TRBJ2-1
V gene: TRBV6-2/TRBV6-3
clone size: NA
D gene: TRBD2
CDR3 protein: CASSLLADYNEQFF
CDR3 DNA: TGTGCCAGCAGTTTACTAGCGGATTACAATGAGCAGTTCTTC

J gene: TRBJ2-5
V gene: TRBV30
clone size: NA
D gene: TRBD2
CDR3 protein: CAWLNPQGLAKQETQYF
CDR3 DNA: TGTGCCTGGCTCAATCCGCAAGGACTAGCCAAACAAGAGACCCAGTACTTC

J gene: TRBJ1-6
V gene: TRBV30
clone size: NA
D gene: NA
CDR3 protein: CAWGQQGRSPLHF
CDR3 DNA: TGTGCCTGGGGCCAGCAGGGTAGATCACCCCTCCACTTT

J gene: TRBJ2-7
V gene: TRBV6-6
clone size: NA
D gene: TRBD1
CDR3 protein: CASSLPRTGEYEQYF
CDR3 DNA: TGTGCCAGCAGTCTCCCTAGGACAGGAGAATACGAGCAGTACTTC

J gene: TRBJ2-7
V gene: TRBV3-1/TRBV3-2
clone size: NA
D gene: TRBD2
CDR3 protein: CASSQDSSGGARTYEQYF
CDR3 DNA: TGTGCCAGCAGCCAAGATTCTAGCGGGGGGGCAAGGACCTACGAGCAGTACTTC

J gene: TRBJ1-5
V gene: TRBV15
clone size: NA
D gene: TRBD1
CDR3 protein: CATSRDSQGAGGNQPQHF
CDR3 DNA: TGTGCCACCAGCAGAGATTCTCAGGGGGCCGGTGGCAATCAGCCCCAGCATTTT

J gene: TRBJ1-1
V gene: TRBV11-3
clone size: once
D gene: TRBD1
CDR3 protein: CASSRGQGYTEAFF
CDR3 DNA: TGTGCCAGCAGCCGGGGACAGGGGTACACTGAAGCTTTCTTT

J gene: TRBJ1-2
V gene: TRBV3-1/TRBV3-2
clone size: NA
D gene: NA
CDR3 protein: CASSQVRAFGQHHYGYTF
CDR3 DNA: TGTGCCAGCAGCCAAGTCCGAGCGTTCGGACAGCATCACTATGGCTACACCTTC

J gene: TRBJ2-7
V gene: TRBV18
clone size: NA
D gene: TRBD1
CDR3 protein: CASSLRDRVGEQYF
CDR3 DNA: TGTGCCAGCTCACTCCGGGACAGGGTGGGCGAGCAGTACTTC

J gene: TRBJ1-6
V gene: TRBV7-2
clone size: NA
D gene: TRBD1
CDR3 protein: CASSLSQGQGLSPLHF
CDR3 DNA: TGTGCCAGCAGCTTAAGCCAGGGACAGGGTCTTTCACCCCTCCACTTT

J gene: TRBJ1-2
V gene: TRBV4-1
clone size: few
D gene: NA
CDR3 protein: CASSQGVGANYGYTF
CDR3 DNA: TGCGCCAGCAGCCAAGGGGTTGGAGCTAACTATGGCTACACCTTC

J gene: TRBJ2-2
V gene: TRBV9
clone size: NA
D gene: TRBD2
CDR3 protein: CASAGGPENTGELFF
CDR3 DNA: TGTGCCAGCGCGGGAGGGCCGGAAAACACCGGGGAGCTGTTTTTT

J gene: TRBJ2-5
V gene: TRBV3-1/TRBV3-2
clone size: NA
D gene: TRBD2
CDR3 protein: CASSQPRLAVQETQYF
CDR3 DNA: TGTGCCAGCAGCCAACCCAGACTAGCGGTTCAAGAGACCCAGTACTTC

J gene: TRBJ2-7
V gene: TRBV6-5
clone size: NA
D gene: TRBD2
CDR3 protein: CASSSLAGPAYEQYF
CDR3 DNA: TGTGCCAGCAGTTCTCTAGCGGGGCCTGCCTACGAGCAGTACTTC

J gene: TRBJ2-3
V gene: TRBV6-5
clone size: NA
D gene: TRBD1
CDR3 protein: CASSSHGTGVADTQYF
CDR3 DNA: TGTGCCAGCAGTTCCCACGGGACAGGGGTGGCAGATACGCAGTATTTT

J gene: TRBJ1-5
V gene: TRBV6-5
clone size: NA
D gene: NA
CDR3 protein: CASSYSGGENQPQHF
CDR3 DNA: TGTGCCAGCAGTTACTCGGGGGGGGAAAATCAGCCCCAGCATTTT